This T cell receptor beta chain was recovered during a study of neoadjuvant nivolumab and ipilimumab in lung cancer. With respect to this clone: Its antigen is currently unknown.

Findings and caveats of the study: Resected tumors had greater TCR richness and clonality than uninvolved lung. TCR receptors were sequenced in few samples. Higher pretherapy blood TCR richness went with higher resected-tumor richness. Pathologic regression was not significantly tied to TCR clonality.

TCRdb keeps only in-frame clones here, not all; method: immunoSEQ multiplex PCR. Of approximately 31,000 clones in the sample, less than 95% were seen once. After removal of 1 base from V and 5 bases from J, the junction contained 9 bases not matched to a gene. Per germline, CDR1 KGHSH and CDR2 LQKENI. The CDR3 spans 17 residues. The specimen comprised peripheral blood, sampled after neoadjuvant nivolumab, alone or with ipilimumab, at or shortly before surgery. The chain couples TRBV18 to TRBJ1-1; TRBD1 aligns across 11 bases. The TCR was taken from an adult with non-small cell lung cancer. The CDR3, as DNA: TGTGCCAGCTCACCACTTCCAGCCGGACAGGGGGCGACTGAAGCTTTCTTT. It encodes CASSPLPAGQGATEAFF.